This passage covers 12 T cell receptor beta chains from one sample sequenced in a study of radiation and T cells in renal cell carcinoma. Time point denoted: baseline pretreatment blood. Treatment meaning: 15 Gy SBRT to primary tumor, nephrectomy 4 weeks later. Libraries were prepared by immunoSEQ multiplex PCR; TCRdb keeps only in-frame clonotypes and omits some of them. The sample records 150,000 or so clones, roughly 83% being singletons. The source material was blood, sampled from a patient whose treatment included radiotherapy and nephrectomy. The receptors were sampled from a woman in her forties or fifties with renal cell carcinoma.

V and J are TRBV7-8 and TRBJ2-7; D remains unclear. Germline lookup yields CDR1 SGHVS and CDR2 FQNEAQ. V lost 5 bases, J lost 2 bases, and 4 bases lay in between. The CDR3 totals 11 residues. CDR3 region: CASSPTYEQYF. For the CDR3, the DNA is TGTGCCAGCAGCCCCACCTACGAGCAGTACTTC.

The V and J genes are TRBV4-2 and TRBJ2-3, with TRBD2 matching 8 bases. Losses at the gene ends were 5 bases for V and 3 bases for J; bases not matched to a gene: 13. CDR3 length equals 17 residues. Per the germline V gene, CDR1 is LGHNA and CDR2 is YNFKEQ. CDR3 sequence reads: CASSSSTTSGTTDTQYF. The DNA of the CDR3 is TGTGCCAGCAGCTCCTCCACTACTAGCGGCACGACAGATACGCAGTATTTT.

The rearrangement joins TRBV10-1 to TRBJ2-1, with 7 bases identical to TRBD1. The CDR3 covers 13 residues. The V and J ends lost 2 bases and 6 bases, in that order; junction bases with no gene match: 1. CDR1 is WNHNN, CDR2 SYGVQD, per germline (reference sequence). CDR3 sequence: CASSEAGGNEQFF. The CDR3 DNA reads as TGCGCCAGCAGTGAGGCAGGGGGCAATGAGCAGTTCTTC.

V is TRBV9 and J is TRBJ1-6, with D unclear. V dropped 2 bases and J dropped 10 bases, with 19 bases sitting between them. The CDR3 length is 16 residues. Germline V gives CDR1 SGDLS, CDR2 YYNGEE. CDR3 nucleotide sequence: TGTGCCAGCAGCGTCACCGGCGCAGGCGTAGGATCACCCCTCCACTTT. Protein sequence: CASSVTGAGVGSPLHF.

In DNA, the CDR3 is TGCGCCAGCGGCGCCACCGCGTCTGATACGCAGTATTTT. It yields the protein CASGATASDTQYF. The chain has TRBV10-2 and TRBJ2-3; D is undetermined. The length of the CDR3 is 13 residues. Germline V gives CDR1 WSHSY, CDR2 SAAADI. Trimming removed 8 bases from V and 6 bases from J, with 15 bases in between.

This clone was observed once. The chain links TRBV9 to TRBJ1-1; no clear D. CDR3 length: 13 residues. Trimming stripped 2 bases from V and 0 bases from J, with 5 bases between. Germline values: CDR1 SGDLS, CDR2 YYNGEE. The chain's CDR3 is CASSVVMNTEAFF. The CDR3 region has the DNA TGTGCCAGCAGCGTCGTCATGAACACTGAAGCTTTCTTT.

This clone was seen a few times. The rearrangement uses TRBV6-5 and TRBJ2-5; D unresolved. The V and J ends lost 7 bases and 2 bases respectively, with 11 bases between them. Germline V gene lookup returns CDR1 MNHEY and CDR2 SVGAGI. This CDR3 is built from 13 residues. The CDR3 nucleotides read TGTGCCAGCAACGGACCGCGACAAGAGACCCAGTACTTC. Amino acids: CASNGPRQETQYF.

Here the CDR3 DNA reads TGTGCCAGCAGTTCCTCCGCCAGGGATGGCTACACCTTC. Amino acid sequence: CASSSSARDGYTF. The chain uses TRBV28 and TRBJ1-2; D may be TRBD1 (5 bases). The CDR3 loop spans 13 amino acids. V lost 4 bases to trimming and J lost 6 bases, with 12 bases between them. Germline CDR1 MDHEN, CDR2 SYDVKM.

This clone occurred once. The chain carries TRBV4-3 and TRBJ2-1; no reliable D call. Per the germline V gene, CDR1 is LGHNA and CDR2 is YSLEER. The V end was cut by 4 bases, the J end by 0 bases, with 13 bases between. CDR3 length equals 16 residues. The CDR3 DNA follows: TGCGCCAGCAGCCCCGAAAATTTAGCCTCCTACAATGAGCAGTTCTTC. Translated: CASSPENLASYNEQFF.

The rearrangement joins TRBV9 to TRBJ1-2, with TRBD1 matching 7 bases. J gave up 2 bases and V 0 bases, and 13 bases lay outside the gene matches. Germline V gene sequence: CDR1 SGDLS, CDR2 YYNGEE. The CDR3 is 18 residues long. The CDR3 nucleotides are TGTGCCAGCAGCGTAGAGGCTCGGGGAACAGGGGAGAACTATGGCTACACCTTC. This translates into CASSVEARGTGENYGYTF.

This rearrangement joins TRBV6-6 to TRBJ2-5, with TRBD2 matching 7 bases. Germline assignment: CDR1 MNHNY and CDR2 SVGAGI (reference sequence). The CDR3 length is 16 residues. V lost 6 bases and J lost 5; bases outside the gene matches: 15. The CDR3 reads CASSLPVAGAPETQYF. CDR3 bases: TGTGCCAGCAGCCTTCCTGTAGCGGGTGCCCCGGAGACCCAGTACTTC.

J is TRBJ2-7 and V is TRBV5-1, with 7 bases identical to TRBD2. V lost 0 bases and J lost 4; bases outside the gene matches: 4. The CDR3 runs to 14 residues. Germline CDR1 is SGHRS and CDR2 is YFSETQ. CDR3: CASSLGAGEYEQYF. CDR3 DNA: TGCGCCAGCAGCTTGGGTGCGGGGGAATACGAGCAGTACTTC. Full variable domain (outside the CDR3, taken from reference TRBV5-1 and TRBJ2-7): KAGVTQTPRYLIKTRGQQVTLSCSPISGHRSVSWYQQTPGQGLQFLFEYFSETQRNKGNFPGRFSGRQFSNSRSEMNVSTLELGDSALYLCASSLGAGEYEQYFGPGTRLTVT.